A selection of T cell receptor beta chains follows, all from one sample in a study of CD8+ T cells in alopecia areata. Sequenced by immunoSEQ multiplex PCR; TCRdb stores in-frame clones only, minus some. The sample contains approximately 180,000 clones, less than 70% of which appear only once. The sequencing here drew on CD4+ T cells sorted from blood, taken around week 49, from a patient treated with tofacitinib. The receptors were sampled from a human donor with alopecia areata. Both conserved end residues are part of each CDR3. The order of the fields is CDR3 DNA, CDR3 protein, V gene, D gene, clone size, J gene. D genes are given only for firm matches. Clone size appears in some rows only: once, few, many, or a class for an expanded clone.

TGCAGTGCTACGACACGCACTGAAGCTTTCTTT	CSATTRTEAFF	TRBV20-1	NA	NA	TRBJ1-1
TGCAGCGTCGCGACGTGGCCTGAAGCTTTCTTT	CSVATWPEAFF	TRBV29-1	NA	NA	TRBJ1-1
TGTGCCAGCAGACTCTATAATTCACCCCTCCACTTT	CASRLYNSPLHF	TRBV6-5	NA	few	TRBJ1-6
TGTGCCAGCAGCTTACAGACGATGAGGTACGAGCAGTACTTC	CASSLQTMRYEQYF	TRBV7-2	NA	few	TRBJ2-7
TGCAGCGCAACTCAACAGGGGAAGGGCACTGAAGCTTTCTTT	CSATQQGKGTEAFF	TRBV29-1	TRBD1	NA	TRBJ1-1
TGTGCCAGCATATCGACAGGGATGGGCTACGAGCAGTACTTC	CASISTGMGYEQYF	TRBV6-6	TRBD1	NA	TRBJ2-7
TGTGCCAGCAGCGCTGGACTAGCGACCGGGGAGCTGTTTTTT	CASSAGLATGELFF	TRBV7-9	TRBD2	NA	TRBJ2-2
TGCAGGGTGGGACAGGCTGATGAAGCTTTCTTT	CRVGQADEAFF	TRBV29-1	TRBD1	NA	TRBJ1-1
TGCAGCGTTGAAGCCGGAGGGGAGACCCAGTACTTC	CSVEAGGETQYF	TRBV29-1	NA	NA	TRBJ2-5
TGCGCCAGCAGCTTGGGGAACGGGGACACTGAAGCTTTCTTT	CASSLGNGDTEAFF	TRBV5-1	NA	many	TRBJ1-1
TGTGCCAGCAGTTTGCTGGGACAGGGGCGTCACTACAATGAGCAGTTCTTC	CASSLLGQGRHYNEQFF	TRBV27	TRBD1	NA	TRBJ2-1
TGTGCCATCAGTGAAGGTGGCCGGAACACCGGGGAGCTGTTTTTT	CAISEGGRNTGELFF	TRBV10-3	NA	few	TRBJ2-2
TGTGCCAGCAGTCCTTTACAGGGGGCAGTGACTCAGCCCCAGCATTTT	CASSPLQGAVTQPQHF	TRBV6-6	TRBD1	NA	TRBJ1-5
TGCAGCGTTGACCTGACAGGGTTCTATGGCTACACCTTC	CSVDLTGFYGYTF	TRBV29-1	TRBD1	NA	TRBJ1-2
TGTGCCTGGAGGGGTCAGATCTCCTACGAGCAGTACTTC	CAWRGQISYEQYF	TRBV30	NA	NA	TRBJ2-7
TGTGCCAGCAGTCGGGGGGCCCAAGAGACCCAGTACTTC	CASSRGAQETQYF	TRBV11-2	NA	NA	TRBJ2-5
TGCGCCAGCAGCTTAGGTCTGGGCACAGATACGCAGTATTTT	CASSLGLGTDTQYF	TRBV5-1	NA	NA	TRBJ2-3
TGCAGCGTTGAGGCAGGGCGGAACATTCAGTACTTC	CSVEAGRNIQYF	TRBV29-1	NA	NA	TRBJ2-4
TGTGCCAGCAGCCTCCCGGAGGTACTAGCGGGGGTCGCCGGGGAGCTGTTTTTT	CASSLPEVLAGVAGELFF	TRBV11-3	TRBD2	few	TRBJ2-2
TGTGCCAGTAGTATGCCCACCGGGACAGGTGTTAACGAGCAGTACTTC	CASSMPTGTGVNEQYF	TRBV19	TRBD1	NA	TRBJ2-7
TGCGCCAGCAGCTTGATCACGAACACCGGGGAGCTGTTTTTT	CASSLITNTGELFF	TRBV5-1	NA	NA	TRBJ2-2
TGTGCCAGCAGCTTCGCTAGGCTTAACGAGCAGTACTTC	CASSFARLNEQYF	TRBV7-9	NA	NA	TRBJ2-7
TGTGCCAGCAGCTTAGAGGTTCGTCAGCCCCAGCATTTT	CASSLEVRQPQHF	TRBV7-2	NA	NA	TRBJ1-5
TGTGCCAGTACAGGACTAGCGGGAGATACGCAGTATTTT	CASTGLAGDTQYF	TRBV2	TRBD2	NA	TRBJ2-3
TGTGCCTGGGGAATGGGAGAGACCCAGTACTTC	CAWGMGETQYF	TRBV30	NA	once	TRBJ2-5
TGTGCCATTCGCCGGGACTCTACCTACAATGAGCAGTTCTTC	CAIRRDSTYNEQFF	TRBV10-3	NA	NA	TRBJ2-1
TGTGCCAGCAGTTACCGGCAGGGAAGCACAGATACGCAGTATTTT	CASSYRQGSTDTQYF	TRBV6-5	NA	NA	TRBJ2-3